Listed below are T cell receptor beta chains from one sample, sequenced in a study of blood T cell repertoires in COVID-19. The table came from immunoSEQ multiplex PCR; TCRdb's copy has only in-frame clones and leaves some out. The profile covers roughly 250,000 clones, with 80% to 85% appearing a single time and 15% to 17% taken by the ten largest. Sequenced input: peripheral blood. The origin of the receptors is a person aged 65 to 79 with COVID-19, enrolled during active disease. Each CDR3 is given with its conserved first and last residue. Fields, in order: CDR3 DNA, CDR3 protein, D gene, V gene, clone size, J gene. The D gene is left open where the match is weak. For some rows the clone size is stated as once, few or many, or as a class when expanded; others skip it.

CDR3 DNA: TGTGCCAGCAGTAAGGGACAGGGGCCTTACGAGCAGTACTTC; CDR3 protein: CASSKGQGPYEQYF; D gene: TRBD1; V gene: TRBV6-5; clone size: few; J gene: TRBJ2-7
CDR3 DNA: TGTGCCAGCAGCTTTTTCCCGGGAACTAATGAAAAACTGTTTTTT; CDR3 protein: CASSFFPGTNEKLFF; D gene: NA; V gene: TRBV5-6; clone size: NA; J gene: TRBJ1-4
CDR3 DNA: TGTGCCAGCAGCCCAGGGACTACGTACAATGAGCAGTTCTTC; CDR3 protein: CASSPGTTYNEQFF; D gene: TRBD2; V gene: TRBV27; clone size: NA; J gene: TRBJ2-1
CDR3 DNA: TGTGCCATCAGTGTAGGACAGGGAAACAATGAGCAGTTCTTC; CDR3 protein: CAISVGQGNNEQFF; D gene: TRBD1; V gene: TRBV10-3; clone size: NA; J gene: TRBJ2-1
CDR3 DNA: TGTGCCAGCAGCTTGAGAGTCAGGGACACCGAAGCTTTCTTT; CDR3 protein: CASSLRVRDTEAFF; D gene: NA; V gene: TRBV5-8; clone size: NA; J gene: TRBJ1-1
CDR3 DNA: TGTGCCAGCAGTTACCCCCAGGGGACCCAGTACTTC; CDR3 protein: CASSYPQGTQYF; D gene: NA; V gene: TRBV6-2/TRBV6-3; clone size: NA; J gene: TRBJ2-5
CDR3 DNA: TGTGCCAGCATGGCAGGGGGCGCGGGGGCCAACGTCCTGACTTTC; CDR3 protein: CASMAGGAGANVLTF; D gene: TRBD1; V gene: TRBV6-5; clone size: once; J gene: TRBJ2-6
CDR3 DNA: TGTGCCAGCAGGGTAACAGGGAGAAACACCATATATTTT; CDR3 protein: CASRVTGRNTIYF; D gene: NA; V gene: TRBV7-9; clone size: NA; J gene: TRBJ1-3
CDR3 DNA: TGTGCCACCAGCGGGCAGGGTAGCGGGGGGGCCCTGGAACAGTTCTTC; CDR3 protein: CATSGQGSGGALEQFF; D gene: TRBD2; V gene: TRBV15; clone size: NA; J gene: TRBJ2-1
CDR3 DNA: TGTGCCAGCTCACCCCTAGCGGGAAGCTCCTACAATGAGCAGTTCTTC; CDR3 protein: CASSPLAGSSYNEQFF; D gene: TRBD2; V gene: TRBV18; clone size: once; J gene: TRBJ2-1
CDR3 DNA: TGTGCCAGTAGTCTACAGGCTGCGGGAAACACCATATATTTT; CDR3 protein: CASSLQAAGNTIYF; D gene: NA; V gene: TRBV19; clone size: NA; J gene: TRBJ1-3
CDR3 DNA: TGTGCCAGCAGTTACGGCCGACTACAGGGGACCCAGTACTTC; CDR3 protein: CASSYGRLQGTQYF; D gene: NA; V gene: TRBV6-2/TRBV6-3; clone size: NA; J gene: TRBJ2-5
CDR3 DNA: TGTGCCAGCAGCCCACGAGGGGGGGGCGGGGAGACCCAGTACTTC; CDR3 protein: CASSPRGGGGETQYF; D gene: NA; V gene: TRBV5-4; clone size: NA; J gene: TRBJ2-5
CDR3 DNA: TGTGCCAGCAGCTTAACAATTTACGAGCAGTACTTC; CDR3 protein: CASSLTIYEQYF; D gene: NA; V gene: TRBV7-2; clone size: NA; J gene: TRBJ2-7
CDR3 DNA: TGCGCCAGCAGCCCGACAGGGTTAACTTCTAGGCAGTTCTTC; CDR3 protein: CASSPTGLTSRQFF; D gene: TRBD1; V gene: TRBV5-1; clone size: NA; J gene: TRBJ2-1
CDR3 DNA: TGCGCCAGCAGTGGACAGGGGCCCCAGCATTTT; CDR3 protein: CASSGQGPQHF; D gene: TRBD1; V gene: TRBV10-2; clone size: NA; J gene: TRBJ1-5
CDR3 DNA: TGTGCCAGCAGCACCTACAGGGGATCACCCCTCCACTTT; CDR3 protein: CASSTYRGSPLHF; D gene: TRBD1; V gene: TRBV7-3; clone size: few; J gene: TRBJ1-6